Listed below are T cell receptor beta chains from one sample, sequenced in a study of blood T cell repertoires in COVID-19. Assay: immunoSEQ multiplex PCR; the TCRdb copy retains only in-frame clones and omits some. The sample holds about 310,000 clones, around 89% seen once. Specimen: PBMCs or T cells enriched from blood (not recorded which). These receptors originate from a woman in her thirties or forties who had recovered from COVID-19. Both conserved end residues are part of each CDR3.

J gene | V gene | CDR3 protein
TRBJ2-5 | TRBV7-3 | CASSLGRGRVHGRETQYF
TRBJ2-5 | TRBV2 | CASSLPGLAGAETQYF
TRBJ1-2 | TRBV28 | CASSSTIHYGYTF
TRBJ1-2 | TRBV3-1/TRBV3-2 | CASSPSRDTLNYGYTF
TRBJ2-2 | TRBV5-1 | CASGAQGNTGELFF
TRBJ1-1 | TRBV18 | CASSPRQRDQAFF
TRBJ1-2 | TRBV29-1 | CSVLTGDDYGYTF
TRBJ1-4 | TRBV10-2 | CASSETGGNEKLFF
TRBJ1-3 | TRBV2 | CASSEAWPGGYNSGNTIYF
TRBJ1-3 | TRBV2 | CASGWDREFSIYF
TRBJ1-5 | TRBV7-2 | CASSPSVQGARSNQPQHF
TRBJ1-2 | TRBV29-1 | CSVGGRDSESYGYTF
TRBJ2-2 | TRBV30 | CAWSSLGANTGELFF
TRBJ2-7 | TRBV5-4 | CASSTLTGKGYEQYF
TRBJ1-2 | TRBV28 | CASSLGAVTYGYTF
TRBJ1-2 | TRBV7-9 | CASSLGRGRGPNGYTF
TRBJ2-1 | TRBV11-3 | CASSLVAQTGRARDEQFF
TRBJ1-2 | TRBV6-5 | CASRRPGGGLYGYTF
TRBJ2-5 | TRBV20-1 | CSGLAGETQYF
TRBJ2-1 | TRBV9 | CASSASADFSNEQFF
TRBJ1-2 | TRBV5-5 | CASSLGDRGQGDYGYTF
TRBJ1-5 | TRBV19 | CATRTRGPGHQPQHF
TRBJ2-2 | TRBV7-9 | CASSLEVLAGTGELFF
TRBJ2-7 | TRBV24-1 | CATSDGTASSYEQYF
TRBJ2-7 | TRBV3-1/TRBV3-2 | CASSQGGVPYEQYF
TRBJ1-3 | TRBV7-2 | CASSLEGTAFSGNTIYF
TRBJ1-6 | TRBV3-1/TRBV3-2 | CASSSQGALSPLHF
TRBJ2-1 | TRBV4-2 | CASSLRTGQGIFFEQFF
TRBJ1-5 | TRBV28 | CASSLATIQGYRQPQHF
TRBJ2-7 | TRBV11-3 | CASSLGTSPPDEQYF
TRBJ1-4 | TRBV27 | CASNFRDTLKKTFF
TRBJ2-3 | TRBV9 | CASSSRGTDTQYF
TRBJ2-7 | TRBV19 | CASRDSGGPAYEQYF
TRBJ1-4 | TRBV7-9 | CASSQFGREVEKLFF
TRBJ2-1 | TRBV9 | CASSPSGAGGNEQFF
TRBJ2-5 | TRBV5-1 | CASSLALETQYF
TRBJ2-5 | TRBV4-2 | CASSQEGPSSAILQETQYF
TRBJ2-5 | TRBV9 | CASSSGSAETQYF
TRBJ1-6 | TRBV28 | CASSLPGDNSPLHF
TRBJ1-5 | TRBV19 | CASSMGGGARQPQHF
TRBJ1-2 | TRBV27 | CASSYSPRAPYGYTF
TRBJ2-5 | TRBV6-5 | CASSYGGLAGGRTQYF
TRBJ2-3 | TRBV9 | CASSFQAVPDTQYF
TRBJ2-1 | TRBV11-1 | CASRSPRTGLNEQFF
TRBJ2-3 | TRBV19 | CASSGTGGTDTQYF
TRBJ1-6 | TRBV5-4 | CASSLRGGYSPLHF
TRBJ2-1 | TRBV7-2 | CASSRDSSYNEQFF
TRBJ2-7 | TRBV7-2 | CASSFWDRGDYEQYF
TRBJ2-7 | TRBV20-1 | CSARSGGEQYF
TRBJ1-6 | TRBV7-2 | CASSTTGSYNSPLHF
TRBJ2-2 | TRBV7-3 | CASSLRVASGGLEDGELFF
TRBJ2-3 | TRBV6-5 | CASSPLRGSDTQYF
TRBJ2-7 | TRBV5-4 | CASSLAGLQGPQYF
TRBJ2-1 | TRBV3-1/TRBV3-2 | CASSLSPGTSVYNEQFF
TRBJ1-5 | TRBV6-6 | CASSLVSNQPQHF
TRBJ2-1 | TRBV18 | CASSPLGLAGVYEQFF
TRBJ1-4 | TRBV6-5 | CASRRAGQEKLFF
TRBJ2-5 | TRBV18 | CASSTRTGLAQQETQYF